A selection of T cell receptor beta chains follows, all from one sample in a study of CD8 T cells in ankylosing spondylitis. TCRdb independently ran MiXCR on the 5' RACE reads; one entry per CDR3 protein. The sample lists 350,000 to 400,000 distinct CDR3 sequences; roughly 20% were seen once. The specimen was blood, either unsorted or a sorted T cell fraction (not recorded which). The receptor set was obtained from a male donor with ankylosing spondylitis or in good health (not recorded which). CDR3s leave out the opening cysteine and the closing phenylalanine or tryptophan. The D gene is left open where the match is weak.

D gene | V gene | CDR3 protein
- | TRBV14 | ASSQDYIETQY
- | TRBV6-1 | ASSLEGISPLH
TRBD1 | TRBV9 | ASSPMTGTGATDTQY
- | TRBV20-1 | SARDFESMTGELF
TRBD2 | TRBV18 | ASSPQGLAVTYEQY
- | TRBV9 | ASSVRGQSYEQY
- | TRBV29-1 | SVEDLGTSYEQF
TRBD1 | TRBV5-8 | ASSVQGANYGYT
TRBD2 | TRBV15 | ATSGDLAGAYEQY
- | TRBV7-9 | ASSFESETQY
TRBD1 | TRBV4-1 | ASSQVFDRVGTQY
- | TRBV5-6 | ASSLGAGPNTGELF
TRBD2 | TRBV12-3/TRBV12-4 | ASSLDGGAYNEQF
- | TRBV29-1 | SVELTDRDGYT
TRBD2 | TRBV5-1 | ASSPLLAGETGELF
- | TRBV7-8 | ASSSKYQGTYEQY
- | TRBV29-1 | SVDGDNEQF
TRBD1 | TRBV4-1 | ASSPRAGGDEKLF
- | TRBV6-1 | ASKSGTGLSGANVLT
- | TRBV16 | ASSQYLNEQF
TRBD1 | TRBV7-6 | ASSDNRGAYEQY
- | TRBV14 | ASSRPQDQETQY
TRBD1 | TRBV6-1 | ASSEVRGTGELF
TRBD1 | TRBV4-1 | ASSQLPPGQGLGRTQY
TRBD2 | TRBV3-1 | ASRDSGGAGVSGELF
TRBD2 | TRBV4-2 | ASSPLSGGAGYEQY
- | TRBV28 | ASSLKLRDSYEQY
- | TRBV5-5 | ASSLGGGDEQF
TRBD1 | TRBV24-1 | ATSEIPYLPGQLINTGELF
- | TRBV12-3/TRBV12-4 | ASSLGHHLYEQY
TRBD2 | TRBV20-1 | SARTVAGGYEQY
- | TRBV4-1 | ASSLIEGPGETQY
- | TRBV19 | ASRPIQGIEQY
- | TRBV7-9 | ASRAGQTLGDTQY
- | TRBV4-1 | ASSQPSETQY
- | TRBV11-2 | ASLIGGQETQY
TRBD2 | TRBV12-3/TRBV12-4 | ASSLTSGDPTDTQY
- | TRBV12-3/TRBV12-4 | ASILLGQRGDYGYT
TRBD1 | TRBV29-1 | SVKGTGYGYT
- | TRBV20-1 | SARVGVSGEQF
- | TRBV20-1 | SASSFRAYEQY
TRBD1 | TRBV20-1 | SAQDRDFTGELF